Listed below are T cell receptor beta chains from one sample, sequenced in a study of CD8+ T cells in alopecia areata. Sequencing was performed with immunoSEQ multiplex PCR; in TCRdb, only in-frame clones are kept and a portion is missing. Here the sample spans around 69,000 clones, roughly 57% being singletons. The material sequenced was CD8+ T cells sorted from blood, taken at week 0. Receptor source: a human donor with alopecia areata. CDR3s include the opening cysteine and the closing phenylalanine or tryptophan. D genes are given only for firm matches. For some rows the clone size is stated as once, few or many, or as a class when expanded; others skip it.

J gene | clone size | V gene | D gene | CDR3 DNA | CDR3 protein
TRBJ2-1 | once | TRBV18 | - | TGTGCCAGCTCACCACTGGGCTACAATGAGCAGTTCTTC | CASSPLGYNEQFF
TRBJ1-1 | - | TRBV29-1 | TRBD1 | TGCAGCGGGGGACAGGGGTGGACTGAAGCTTTCTTT | CSGGQGWTEAFF
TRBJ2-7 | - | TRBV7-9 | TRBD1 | TGTGCCAGCAGCTTAATGACAGGGGGCATTCACGAGCAGTACTTC | CASSLMTGGIHEQYF
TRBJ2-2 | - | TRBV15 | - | TGTGCCACCAGCAGAGGCACCGGATCGAACACCGGGGAGCTGTTTTTT | CATSRGTGSNTGELFF
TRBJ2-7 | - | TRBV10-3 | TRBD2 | TGTGCCATCAGTTCAACTAGCGGTTACGAGCAGTACTTC | CAISSTSGYEQYF
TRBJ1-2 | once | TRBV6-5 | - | TGTGCCAGCAGTTACGGGGGCCTCTATGGCTACACCTTC | CASSYGGLYGYTF
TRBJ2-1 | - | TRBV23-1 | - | TGCGCCAGCGTTGGCCAGAGCTCCTACAATGAGCAGTTCTTC | CASVGQSSYNEQFF
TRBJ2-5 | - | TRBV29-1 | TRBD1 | TGCAGCGTGATCACCGGGACAGGAGAGACCCAGTACTTC | CSVITGTGETQYF
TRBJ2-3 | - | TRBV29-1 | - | TGCAGCGTTGAAGAGGGGCGGGACGGCACAGATACGCAGTATTTT | CSVEEGRDGTDTQYF
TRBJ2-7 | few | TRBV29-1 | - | TGCAGCGTTGATGACAGCTACGAGCAGTACTTC | CSVDDSYEQYF
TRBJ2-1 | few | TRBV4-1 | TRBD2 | TGCGCCAGCAGCCAGGCGAGCGGGAGTTACAATGAGCAGTTCTTC | CASSQASGSYNEQFF
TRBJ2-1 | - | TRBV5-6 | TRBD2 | TGTGCCAGCAGCGCTGGACTAGCGGTATACAATGAGCAGTTCTTC | CASSAGLAVYNEQFF
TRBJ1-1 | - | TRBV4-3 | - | TGCGCCAGCAGCCAAGCCTGGAGGCGATCTGATGAAGCTTTCTTT | CASSQAWRRSDEAFF
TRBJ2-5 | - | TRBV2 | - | TGTGCCAGCAGTGAGTGGGTACAAGAGACCCAGTACTTC | CASSEWVQETQYF
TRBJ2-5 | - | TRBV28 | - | TGTGCCAGCAGCCCCAGAAGGGCAGCTTTCCAAGAGACCCAGTACTTC | CASSPRRAAFQETQYF
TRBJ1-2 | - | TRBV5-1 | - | TGCGCCAGCAGCTTGGACCCCGACAGGTTTGCTAACTATGGCTACACCTTC | CASSLDPDRFANYGYTF
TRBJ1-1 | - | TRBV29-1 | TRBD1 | TGCAGCGTATCCGGGACAGGGGAGGAAACTGAAGCTTTCTTT | CSVSGTGEETEAFF
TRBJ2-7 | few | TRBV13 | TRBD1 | TGTGCCAGCAGCTCCGGGACAGGGGACAGCGAGCAGTACTTC | CASSSGTGDSEQYF
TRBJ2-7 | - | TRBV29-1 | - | TGCAGCGCCTGGGACGCCGGCGGCGCCTACGAGCAGTACTTC | CSAWDAGGAYEQYF
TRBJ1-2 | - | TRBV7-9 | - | TGTGCCAGCAGCTTCGGGACGGATGGCTACACCTTC | CASSFGTDGYTF
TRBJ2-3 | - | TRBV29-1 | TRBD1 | TGCAGCGTTGAGGGGACAGGGTCACCGGCGACAGATACGCAGTATTTT | CSVEGTGSPATDTQYF
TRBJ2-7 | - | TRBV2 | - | TGTGCCAGCAGTCATACCGGGAGTGCCTACGAGCAGTACTTC | CASSHTGSAYEQYF
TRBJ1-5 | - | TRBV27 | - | TGTGCCAGCAGTTTATCTTATCTTGGGGGAATCCAGCCCCAGCATTTT | CASSLSYLGGIQPQHF
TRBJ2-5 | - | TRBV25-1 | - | TGTGCCGTCGGGGACTTGGGGACCCAGTACTTC | CAVGDLGTQYF
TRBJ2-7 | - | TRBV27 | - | TGTGCCAGCAGTTCCCGCGGAGGGCGCGACGAGCAGTACTTC | CASSSRGGRDEQYF